The rows below give T cell receptor beta chains drawn from one sample of a study of cytomegalovirus exposure and HLA in healthy donors. Here immunoSEQ multiplex PCR was the method, and the copy in TCRdb shows in-frame clones only, minus some. The table includes about 78,000 clones, over 60% detected once. Sequenced sample: PBMCs. These receptors were obtained from a male donor in good health and CMV-seronegative. Each CDR3 is given with its conserved first and last residue. A D gene is named only where the DNA matches it firmly. Clone size, where shown, is once, few, many, or a class for clones that have expanded.

CDR3aa	CDR3nt	len	v_gene	j_gene	abundance	d_gene
CASSEGWREWFF	TGTGCCAGCAGTGAGGGATGGCGGGAGTGGTTCTTC	12	TRBV6-1	TRBJ2-1	.	TRBD2
CASRHTSGSYNEQFF	TGTGCCAGCAGACACACTAGCGGGTCTTACAATGAGCAGTTCTTC	15	TRBV14	TRBJ2-1	.	TRBD2
CASSLADSHRGYGYPF	TGCGCCAGCAGCTTGGCCGACTCTCACAGGGGCTATGGCTACCCCTTC	16	TRBV5-1	TRBJ1-2	.	TRBD1
CASSVGHSYEQYF	TGTGCCAGCAGCGTAGGACACTCCTACGAGCAGTACTTC	13	TRBV9	TRBJ2-7	.	.
CASSSPRDRYYGYTF	TGTGCCAGCAGCTCCCCCCGGGACAGATACTATGGCTACACCTTC	15	TRBV5-4	TRBJ1-2	.	TRBD1
CASSSGTGVYGYTF	TGTGCCAGCAGTTCTGGGACAGGGGTCTATGGCTACACCTTC	14	TRBV28	TRBJ1-2	once	TRBD1
CASSLGLAGFGTQYF	TGTGCCAGCTCACTTGGACTAGCGGGATTCGGGACCCAGTACTTC	15	TRBV5-6	TRBJ2-5	.	TRBD2
CASSPAGKNTEAFF	TGTGCCAGCTCACCAGCAGGGAAGAACACTGAAGCTTTCTTT	14	TRBV18	TRBJ1-1	.	.
CASSIDRRGYTF	TGTGCCAGTAGTATCGACAGGCGTGGCTACACCTTC	12	TRBV19	TRBJ1-2	.	.
CASSRGWSGYTF	TGTGCCAGCAGTAGGGGGTGGAGTGGCTACACCTTC	12	TRBV28	TRBJ1-2	.	.
CSVVGLAFTEAFF	TGCAGCGTTGTTGGGCTGGCGTTCACTGAAGCTTTCTTT	13	TRBV29-1	TRBJ1-1	once	.
CTSSQFRASGYEQYF	TGCACCAGCAGCCAATTTCGAGCCTCGGGGTACGAGCAGTACTTC	15	TRBV1	TRBJ2-7	.	.
CASSKEGDRGLAQYF	TGTGCCAGCAGCAAAGAGGGGGACAGGGGGTTGGCCCAGTACTTC	15	TRBV21-1	TRBJ2-5	.	.
CASSSEGGWTGELFF	TGTGCCAGCAGCTCCGAGGGAGGGTGGACCGGGGAGCTGTTTTTT	15	TRBV7-7	TRBJ2-2	.	TRBD2
CASSIWASGTDTQYF	TGTGCCAGTAGTATATGGGCTAGCGGCACAGATACGCAGTATTTT	15	TRBV19	TRBJ2-3	.	.
CSASTLMGYTF	TGCAGTGCCAGTACGCTCATGGGCTACACCTTC	11	TRBV20-1	TRBJ1-2	.	.
CSSSSRTSGSSYNEQFF	TGTTCCAGCAGCTCACGGACTAGCGGGAGCTCCTACAATGAGCAGTTCTTC	17	TRBV7-9	TRBJ2-1	.	TRBD2
CASSLDRGDNYGYPF	TGCGCCAGCAGCTTGGACCGCGGAGATAACTATGGCTACCCCTTC	15	TRBV5-1	TRBJ1-2	.	.
CASSQDPGQGGRYYGYTF	TGCGCCAGCAGCCAAGATCCAGGACAGGGTGGTAGGTACTATGGCTACACCTTC	18	TRBV4-1	TRBJ1-2	once	TRBD1
CASSRSDSSANEAFF	TGTGCCAGCAGCCGTTCGGACAGTTCTGCGAATGAAGCTTTCTTT	15	TRBV4-2	TRBJ1-1	.	.
CSVARGLAGEQYF	TGCAGCGTAGCTCGTGGACTAGCGGGAGAGCAGTACTTC	13	TRBV29-1	TRBJ2-7	.	TRBD2
CASSLLVLAAYNEQFF	TGTGCCAGCAGCCTGCTTGTGCTAGCGGCCTACAATGAGCAGTTCTTC	16	TRBV7-6	TRBJ2-1	once	TRBD2
CASSFQGSNYEQYF	TGTGCCAGCAGTTTTCAGGGGTCGAACTACGAGCAGTACTTC	14	TRBV27	TRBJ2-7	few	.
CASSQGESTYEQYF	TGTGCCAGTAGTCAGGGGGAATCAACCTACGAGCAGTACTTC	14	TRBV19	TRBJ2-7	.	TRBD1
CSARHRDTQYF	TGCAGTGCCAGGCACCGGGATACGCAGTATTTT	11	TRBV20-1	TRBJ2-3	.	.